What follows are 23 T cell receptor beta chains derived from one specimen sequenced in a study of cytomegalovirus exposure and HLA in healthy donors. Amplification used 60 Vbeta primers and 13 Jbeta primers. Profiling relied on immunoSEQ multiplex PCR, and the TCRdb table lists in-frame clones only, not all of them. The sample carries about 210,000 clones, around four fifths recorded once. Sequencing used PBMCs. These receptors all come from a woman between 45 and 65 years old in good health and CMV-seropositive.

The V and J genes are TRBV5-1 and TRBJ2-1, with 9 bases aligning to TRBD1. Germline CDR1 SGHRS, CDR2 YFSETQ. This CDR3 has 16 residues. Trimming took 6 bases from V and 3 from J; bases not matched to a gene: 10. In nucleotides, the CDR3 is TGCGCCAGCACGGGGACAGGGATCCCACTCTACAATGAGCAGTTCTTC. Its translation: CASTGTGIPLYNEQFF.

The J gene is TRBJ1-2, the V gene TRBV7-2; possibly TRBD1 for D (6 bases). The CDR3 is 14 amino acids. Looked up from germline, CDR1 is SGHTA and CDR2 is FQGNSA. Between the trimmed V and J ends, which lost 5 bases and 2 bases, there was a span of 12 bases. Here the CDR3 reads CASSEQGQNYGYTF. As DNA, the CDR3 is TGTGCCAGCAGCGAACAGGGCCAGAACTATGGCTACACCTTC.

This chain connects TRBV9 to TRBJ2-1, with D tentatively TRBD1 (5 bases). The germline gives CDR1 SGDLS, CDR2 YYNGEE. The V end lost 4 bases, the J end lost 8 bases, and 19 bases lay between the germline ends. The CDR3 sequence is 15 residues long. CDR3 coding DNA: TGTGCCAGCAGCTCTGCCCAGCTGTGGGGCGATGAGCAGTTCTTC. Translating gives CASSSAQLWGDEQFF.

The chain has TRBV7-8 and TRBJ2-1; 7 bases fit TRBD1. The junction had 15 bases not matched to a gene; V was cut back by 5 bases and J by 8 bases. CDR1 and CDR2 (germline): SGHVS, FQNEAQ. The CDR3 loop spans 16 amino acids. CDR3 DNA: TGTGCCAGCAGCCCATACGACAGGGTGGGAGAAGATGAGCAGTTCTTC. Residues: CASSPYDRVGEDEQFF.

The rearrangement uses TRBV5-1 and TRBJ2-5; 7 bases match TRBD1. The J call could be wrong; TRBJ2-7 is a better fit for the DNA end. The CDR3 consists of 15 residues. Looked up from germline, CDR1 is SGHRS and CDR2 is YFSETQ. The CDR3 DNA is TGCGCCAGCAGCTTGGTGCCGGGACAGAACTACGAGCAGTACTTC. Protein sequence: CASSLVPGQNYEQYF.

The chain links TRBV21-1 to TRBJ2-1; TRBD2 was called by the table and not checked on the DNA. TRBV21-1 is a listed pseudogene. The CDR3 consists of 13 residues. The CDR3 protein is CATPGGRRQEQFF. CDR3 bases: TGTGCCACTCCGGGGGGACGCAGACAAGAGCAGTTCTTC.

Here the CDR3 reads CASRETTGTEAFF. The CDR3 coding sequence is TGTGCCAGCAGAGAGACCACGGGAACTGAAGCTTTCTTT. The gene calls are TRBV7-3 and TRBJ1-1; D remains ambiguous. CDR3 length: 13 residues. The germline CDR1 and CDR2 sequences are SGHTA and FQGTGA. V was cut by 6 bases and J by 5 bases, with 13 bases left in between.

J is TRBJ1-1 and V is TRBV4-2; TRBD1 matches 8 bases. This CDR3 contains 17 residues. The V gene end was trimmed by 4 bases and the J gene end by 2 bases; junction bases not matched to a gene: 12. Germline CDR1 reads LGHNA; CDR2 reads YNFKEQ. CDR3 loop: CASSREDREVINTEAFF. The CDR3 DNA reads TGTGCCAGCAGCCGAGAGGACAGGGAGGTGATAAACACTGAAGCTTTCTTT.

This chain connects TRBV11-2 to TRBJ2-7; TRBD2 might be the D (5 bases). V was pared by 5 bases and J by 6 bases, with 11 bases between. The CDR3 covers 12 residues. Germline V gene lookup returns CDR1 SGHAT and CDR2 FQNNGV. CDR3 protein: CASSPGLFEQYF. The CDR3, as DNA: TGTGCCAGCAGCCCCGGACTGTTCGAGCAGTACTTC.

The chain is built from TRBV23-1 and TRBJ1-1; D is ambiguous. TRBV23-1 falls under the ORF class, with uncertain function. The germline V and J ends were trimmed by 10 bases and 1 base, with 19 bases remaining between them. The CDR3 is 15 residues long. The CDR3 nucleotides are TGCGCCACCCCCCACGATAGAGCGCGGAACACTGAAGCTTTCTTT. Its translation is CATPHDRARNTEAFF.

The V call is TRBV5-1, the J call TRBJ2-7; the match to TRBD1 covers 8 bases. Per germline, CDR1 SGHRS and CDR2 YFSETQ. This CDR3 spans 15 amino acids. V shed 3 bases, J shed 4 bases, and the junction held 9 bases outside the gene matches. Written as DNA, the CDR3 is TGCGCCAGCAGCTCCAGAGGACAGGGCCAGTACGAGCAGTACTTC. Protein product: CASSSRGQGQYEQYF.

The chain links TRBV18 to TRBJ1-1; TRBD1 might be the D (5 bases). Germline V gives CDR1 KGHSH, CDR2 LQKENI. There are 15 residues in the CDR3. V was shortened by 6 bases and J by 0 bases, with 14 bases between the two germline ends. The CDR3 DNA reads TGTGCCAGCTCGCGGGACGGCCCGATGAACACTGAAGCTTTCTTT. This codes for CASSRDGPMNTEAFF. Looking up the rest from reference TRBV18 and TRBJ1-1 gives the full variable domain: NAGVMQNPRHLVRRRGQEARLRCSPMKGHSHVYWYRQLPEEGLKFMVYLQKENIIDESGMPKERFSAEFPKEGPSILRIQQVVRGDSAAYFCASSRDGPMNTEAFFGQGTRLTVV.

The chain is built from TRBV7-2 and TRBJ2-7; a possible D gene is TRBD1 (6 bases). The germline gives CDR1 SGHTA, CDR2 FQGNSA. CDR3 size: 13 residues. The germline V and J ends were trimmed by 2 bases and 5 bases, with 10 bases remaining between them. The CDR3 DNA reads TGTGCCAGCAGCTTACAGAGGGACAACGAGCAGTACTTC. Its translation: CASSLQRDNEQYF.

The rearrangement links TRBV5-1 to TRBJ2-2; D unresolved. The V end was cut by 4 bases, the J end by 0 bases, with 13 bases between. Germline CDR1 reads SGHRS; CDR2 reads YFSETQ. The CDR3 sequence is 16 residues long. The CDR3 region has the DNA TGCGCCAGCAGCACCTCTTTGAGTCCGAACACCGGGGAGCTGTTTTTT. This codes for CASSTSLSPNTGELFF.

The CDR3: CASSLDLTVTFGYTF. The CDR3 nucleotides are TGTGCCAGCAGCTTAGATTTGACAGTGACGTTCGGCTACACCTTC. The chain combines TRBV7-9 with TRBJ1-2; TRBD1 is a possible D gene (5 bases). Trimming cost V 1 base and J 8 bases, with 17 bases left between them. Germline lookup yields CDR1 SEHNR and CDR2 FQNEAQ (reference sequence). This CDR3 comprises 15 residues.

This chain uses TRBV25-1 with TRBJ2-6; 8 bases match TRBD1. The CDR3 runs 17 residues. With V trimmed by 4 bases and J by 4 bases, 9 bases remained unmatched. Germline CDR1 MGHDK, CDR2 SYGVNS. CDR3 region: CASSALGQGSGANVLTF. The CDR3 DNA reads TGTGCCAGCAGTGCACTAGGACAGGGCTCCGGGGCCAACGTCCTGACTTTC.

This rearrangement joins TRBV11-2 to TRBJ1-1; 8 positions match TRBD1. This CDR3 comprises 18 residues. The V gene end was trimmed by 5 bases and the J gene end by 1 base; junction bases not matched to a gene: 15. Germline CDR1 reads SGHAT; CDR2 reads FQNNGV. The CDR3: CASSHVPSGDRRNTEAFF. The CDR3 DNA reads as TGTGCCAGCAGCCATGTACCCAGCGGGGACAGGAGGAACACTGAAGCTTTCTTT. The variable domain in full, with the rest retrieved from reference TRBV11-2 and TRBJ1-1, is EAGVAQSPRYKIIEKRQSVAFWCNPISGHATLYWYQQILGQGPKLLIQFQNNGVVDDSQLPKDRFSAERLKGVDSTLKIQPAKLEDSAVYLCASSHVPSGDRRNTEAFFGQGTRLTVV.

The CDR3 region has the DNA TGCGCCAGCAACCGAGCGGGGGGGCTTGAGGATGAGCAGTTCTTC. Translating it yields CASNRAGGLEDEQFF. The chain combines TRBV5-1 with TRBJ2-1; 10 positions agree with TRBD2. Germline assignment: CDR1 SGHRS and CDR2 YFSETQ. The CDR3 extends over 15 amino acids. V lost 6 bases, J lost 8 bases, and 11 bases stayed unmatched.

The gene calls are TRBV5-1 and TRBJ2-7, with D possibly TRBD2 on 5 matching bases. The CDR3 covers 14 residues. Germline V gene data show CDR1 as SGHRS and CDR2 as YFSETQ. Trimming shortened V by 2 bases and J by 2 bases, and 11 bases separated the two germline ends. The chain's CDR3 is CASSLSGIPYEQYF. The CDR3 region has the DNA TGCGCCAGCAGCTTATCGGGGATCCCCTACGAGCAGTACTTC.

The V gene is TRBV7-2, the J gene TRBJ1-2, with D hard to call. The CDR3 totals 14 residues. Germline CDR1 SGHTA, CDR2 FQGNSA. Trimming pared 1 base from V and 2 bases from J, leaving 8 bases between. Written as DNA, the CDR3 is TGTGCCAGCAGCTTAGAAGCGCTAAACTATGGCTACACCTTC. It encodes CASSLEALNYGYTF.

The chain has TRBV29-1 and TRBJ1-1, with D tentatively TRBD1 (5 bases). V shed 8 bases and J shed 0 bases, with 19 bases lying between them. Germline CDR1 and CDR2: SQVTM and ANQGSEA. The CDR3 has 15 amino acids. CDR3 coding DNA: TGCAGCACCTCCGCGGGGACGTCCGTGAACACTGAAGCTTTCTTT. This codes for CSTSAGTSVNTEAFF.

The chain combines TRBV6-5 with TRBJ2-5; 9 bases are a match to TRBD2. V dropped 0 bases and J dropped 5; count of bases not matched to a gene: 7. This CDR3 spans 16 amino acids. Germline lookup yields CDR1 MNHEY and CDR2 SVGAGI. The CDR3 loop reads CASSYSGGGASETQYF. The CDR3 DNA reads as TGTGCCAGCAGTTACTCAGGCGGGGGGGCCTCCGAGACCCAGTACTTC.

V gene TRBV6-6 combines with J gene TRBJ1-2; TRBD1 matches at 7 bases. Germline CDR1 MNHNY, CDR2 SVGAGI (reference sequence). V lost 7 bases to trimming and J lost 8 bases; unmatched junction nucleotides: 13. This CDR3 is built from 14 residues. DNA of the CDR3: TGTGCCAGCACCTTCGACAGGGCGGCGAAGGGCTACACCTTC. As protein: CASTFDRAAKGYTF.